The rows below give T cell receptor beta chains drawn from one sample of a study of CD8 T cells in Susac syndrome. TCRdb independently ran MiXCR on the immunoSEQ multiplex PCR reads; one entry per CDR3 protein. The sample lists about 47,000 distinct CDR3 sequences, over 90% occurring once. Sequencing was performed on CD8+ T cells from PBMCs. These receptor sequences come from a human donor in good health. Each CDR3 is given with its conserved first and last residue. A D gene is named only where the DNA matches it firmly. Clone size, where shown, is once, few, many, or a class for clones that have expanded.

j_call clone_size v_call d_call cdr3_aa cdr3_nt
TRBJ2-7 once TRBV30 NA CAWSDGSSYEQYF TGTGCCTGGAGTGATGGTAGCTCCTACGAGCAGTACTTC
TRBJ1-1 once TRBV7-9 NA CASSDNLLNTEAFF TGTGCCAGCAGTGACAACCTCCTGAACACTGAAGCTTTCTTT
TRBJ2-1 NA TRBV15 TRBD2 CATSRVRQRGYNEQFF TGTGCCACCAGCAGAGTACGCCAGCGGGGTTACAATGAGCAGTTCTTC
TRBJ2-1 NA TRBV5-1 NA CASSFAGEQFF TGCGCCAGCAGCTTCGCCGGGGAGCAGTTCTTC
TRBJ2-1 NA TRBV11-2 NA CASSQSTAYNEQFF TGTGCCAGCAGCCAATCGACAGCGTACAATGAGCAGTTCTTC
TRBJ2-4 NA TRBV23-1 TRBD1 CASRQGRPKNIQYF TGCGCCAGTCGACAGGGGAGGCCAAAAAACATTCAGTACTTC
TRBJ2-7 NA TRBV9 TRBD2 CASSVASGSDHEQYF TGTGCCAGCAGCGTAGCGAGCGGGAGCGACCACGAGCAGTACTTC
TRBJ2-1 NA TRBV29-1 NA CFCGNISYNEQFF TGCTTCTGCGGAAATATTTCCTACAATGAGCAGTTCTTC
TRBJ1-1 NA TRBV7-9 TRBD1 CASSPRDRGKNTEAFF TGTGCCAGCAGCCCCCGGGACAGGGGTAAGAACACTGAAGCTTTCTTT
TRBJ2-7 once TRBV5-1 TRBD1 CASSVWTGPEQYF TGCGCCAGCAGCGTGTGGACAGGGCCCGAGCAGTACTTC
TRBJ2-7 NA TRBV3-1 NA CASSQRRDPIPPYEQYF TGTGCCAGCAGCCAAAGGCGGGACCCGATACCCCCCTACGAGCAGTACTTC
TRBJ2-7 once TRBV11-2 TRBD2 CASSSRGTISSYEQYF TGTGCCAGCAGCTCGCGCGGGACTATCAGCTCCTACGAGCAGTACTTC
TRBJ2-3 once TRBV5-1 TRBD2 CASSRQRETVAPQYF TGCGCCAGCAGCAGGCAGCGGGAGACCGTAGCTCCGCAGTATTTT
TRBJ1-2 NA TRBV27 NA CASSLSSGRTYGYTF TGTGCCAGCAGTTTATCAAGTGGACGGACGTATGGCTACACCTTC
TRBJ2-7 NA TRBV30 NA CAWKGGYEQYF TGTGCCTGGAAGGGTGGGTACGAGCAGTACTTC
TRBJ2-7 once TRBV3-1 NA CASSQEKTIPSYEQYF TGTGCCAGCAGCCAAGAAAAGACAATTCCCTCCTACGAGCAGTACTTC
TRBJ2-7 NA TRBV30 NA CAWSPGGGEVGEQYF TGTGCCTGGAGTCCGGGAGGGGGCGAAGTAGGGGAGCAGTACTTC
TRBJ2-3 NA TRBV5-6 NA CASSLLTEGTDTQYF TGTGCCAGCAGCCTCCTAACGGAGGGCACAGATACGCAGTATTTT
TRBJ2-1 NA TRBV18 NA CASSPGRSNEQFF TGTGCCAGCTCACCTGGACGGTCGAATGAGCAGTTCTTC
TRBJ2-5 once TRBV5-1 TRBD1 CASSLTGGGQETQYF TGCGCCAGCAGCCTGACAGGGGGCGGCCAAGAGACCCAGTACTTC
TRBJ1-1 NA TRBV7-8 NA CASSPFPRRLGEAFF TGTGCCAGCAGCCCCTTTCCCAGACGGCTTGGGGAAGCTTTCTTT
TRBJ2-3 once TRBV7-9 NA CASSAEGRGSTDTQYF TGTGCCAGCAGCGCCGAGGGGCGAGGAAGCACAGATACGCAGTATTTT
TRBJ1-1 NA TRBV7-6 NA CASSFAGFPEAFF TGTGCCAGCAGTTTTGCGGGGTTCCCTGAAGCTTTCTTT
TRBJ2-7 once TRBV7-6 TRBD2 CASSFGLAGGISYEQYF TGTGCCAGCAGCTTTGGACTAGCGGGAGGAATAAGCTACGAGCAGTACTTC
TRBJ2-7 NA TRBV7-9 TRBD2 CASSNRLAGHYEQYF TGTGCCAGCAGCAACCGACTAGCGGGGCACTACGAGCAGTACTTC
TRBJ2-7 NA TRBV2 NA CASSEVGAWIYEQYF TGTGCCAGCAGTGAAGTTGGTGCGTGGATCTACGAGCAGTACTTC
TRBJ2-7 few TRBV7-9 TRBD1 CASRSGTGVYEQYF TGTGCCAGCAGGTCCGGGACAGGGGTCTACGAGCAGTACTTC
TRBJ1-2 once TRBV19 TRBD1 CASSRDSYGYTF TGTGCCAGTAGCAGGGACAGCTATGGCTACACCTTC
TRBJ1-1 NA TRBV6-1 NA CASLSGTEAFF TGTGCCAGCCTCTCGGGCACTGAAGCTTTCTTT
TRBJ2-1 NA TRBV29-1 NA CSVEGSGYNEQFF TGCAGCGTTGAAGGGTCGGGCTACAATGAGCAGTTCTTC
TRBJ2-2 NA TRBV29-1 NA CSVVAATGELFF TGCAGCGTTGTAGCGGCTACCGGGGAGCTGTTTTTT
TRBJ2-1 NA TRBV7-9 TRBD1 CASSSPGTGVNEQFF TGTGCCAGCAGCTCCCCCGGGACAGGGGTTAATGAGCAGTTCTTC
TRBJ1-2 NA TRBV6-5 TRBD1 CASSYSGGSGYGYTF TGTGCCAGCAGTTACTCAGGGGGCTCGGGATATGGCTACACCTTC
TRBJ2-5 NA TRBV21-1 NA CASSPPRGKGEETQYF TGTGCCAGCAGTCCTCCAAGGGGGAAGGGGGAAGAGACCCAGTACTTC
TRBJ2-7 few TRBV5-1 NA CASSLGRRAYEQYF TGCGCCAGCAGCTTGGGGCGGAGGGCCTACGAGCAGTACTTC
TRBJ2-7 NA TRBV14 NA CASSPRLGITYEQYF TGTGCCAGCAGCCCTCGACTGGGAATTACCTACGAGCAGTACTTC
TRBJ2-5 few TRBV7-6 TRBD1 CASSLVPGQQETQYF TGTGCCAGCAGCTTAGTGCCGGGACAGCAAGAGACCCAGTACTTC
TRBJ1-2 NA TRBV5-6 NA CASGRGGDYGYTF TGTGCCAGCGGCAGGGGAGGGGACTATGGCTACACCTTC
TRBJ2-3 NA TRBV12-3/TRBV12-4 TRBD1 CASSRPWDRSTDTQYF TGTGCCAGCAGCCGCCCCTGGGACAGGAGCACAGATACGCAGTATTTT
TRBJ1-1 NA TRBV27 NA CASSWTVNTEAFF TGTGCCAGCAGTTGGACAGTGAACACTGAAGCTTTCTTT
TRBJ1-3 NA TRBV11-2 TRBD1 CASSPRTGLGGNTIYF TGTGCCAGCAGCCCTAGGACAGGCCTTGGCGGAAACACCATATATTTT
TRBJ2-2 few TRBV4-1 NA CASSQDRTVGELFF TGCGCCAGCAGCCAAGATCGGACCGTCGGGGAGCTGTTTTTT
TRBJ2-1 NA TRBV7-8 NA CASTFTGANNEQFF TGTGCCAGCACCTTCACGGGGGCAAACAATGAGCAGTTCTTC
TRBJ2-7 NA TRBV20-1 NA CSARTDPSYEQYF TGCAGTGCTAGAACGGATCCTTCCTACGAGCAGTACTTC
TRBJ2-1 NA TRBV7-9 NA CASSLGSAGLEQFF TGTGCCAGCAGCCTGGGATCTGCGGGGCTCGAGCAGTTCTTC
TRBJ2-1 NA TRBV9 TRBD1 CASSPRKVGQGYNEQFF TGTGCCAGCAGCCCAAGAAAGGTCGGACAGGGATACAATGAGCAGTTCTTC
TRBJ2-2 NA TRBV6-4 NA CASSDRRTGELFF TGTGCCAGCAGTGACCGGCGAACCGGGGAGCTGTTTTTT